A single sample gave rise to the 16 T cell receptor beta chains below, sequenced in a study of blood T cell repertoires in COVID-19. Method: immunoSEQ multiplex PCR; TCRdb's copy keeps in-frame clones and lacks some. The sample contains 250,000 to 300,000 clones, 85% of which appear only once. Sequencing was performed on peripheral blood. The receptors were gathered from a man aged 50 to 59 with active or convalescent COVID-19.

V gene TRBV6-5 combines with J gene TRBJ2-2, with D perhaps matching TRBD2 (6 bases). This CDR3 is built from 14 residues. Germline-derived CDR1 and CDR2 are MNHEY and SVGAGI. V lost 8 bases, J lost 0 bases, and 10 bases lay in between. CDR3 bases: TGTGCCAGCGGTAGCGGACCGAACACCGGGGAGCTGTTTTTT. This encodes CASGSGPNTGELFF.

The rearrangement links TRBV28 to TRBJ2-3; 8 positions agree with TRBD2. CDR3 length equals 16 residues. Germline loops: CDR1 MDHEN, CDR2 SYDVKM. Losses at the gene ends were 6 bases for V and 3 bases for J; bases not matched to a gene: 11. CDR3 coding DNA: TGTGCCAGCAGCCCCGGGGGGGCAGGATTTACAGATACGCAGTATTTT. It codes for CASSPGGAGFTDTQYF.

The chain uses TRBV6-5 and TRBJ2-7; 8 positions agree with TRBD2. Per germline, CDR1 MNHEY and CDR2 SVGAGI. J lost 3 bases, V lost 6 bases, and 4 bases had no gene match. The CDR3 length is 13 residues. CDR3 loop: CASRTSGNYEQYF. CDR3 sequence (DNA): TGTGCCAGCAGAACTAGCGGCAACTACGAGCAGTACTTC.

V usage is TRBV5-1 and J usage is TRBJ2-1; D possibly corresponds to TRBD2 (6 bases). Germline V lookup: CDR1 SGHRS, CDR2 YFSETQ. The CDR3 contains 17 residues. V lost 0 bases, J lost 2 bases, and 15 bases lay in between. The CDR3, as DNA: TGCGCCAGCAGCTTGGGGTTTGGCGGGAATACCTACAATGAGCAGTTCTTC. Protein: CASSLGFGGNTYNEQFF.

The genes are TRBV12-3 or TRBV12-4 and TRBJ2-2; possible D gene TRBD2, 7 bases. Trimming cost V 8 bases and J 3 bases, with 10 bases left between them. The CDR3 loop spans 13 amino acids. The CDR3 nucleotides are TGTGCCAGCTCGGGGGGCTACACCGGGGAGCTGTTTTTT. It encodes CASSGGYTGELFF.

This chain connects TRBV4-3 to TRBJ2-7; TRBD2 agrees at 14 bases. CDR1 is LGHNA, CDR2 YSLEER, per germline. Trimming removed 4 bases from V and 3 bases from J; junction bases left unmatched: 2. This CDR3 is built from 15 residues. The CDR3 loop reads CASSRGLAGGYEQYF. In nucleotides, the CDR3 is TGCGCCAGCAGCCGCGGACTAGCGGGAGGCTACGAGCAGTACTTC.

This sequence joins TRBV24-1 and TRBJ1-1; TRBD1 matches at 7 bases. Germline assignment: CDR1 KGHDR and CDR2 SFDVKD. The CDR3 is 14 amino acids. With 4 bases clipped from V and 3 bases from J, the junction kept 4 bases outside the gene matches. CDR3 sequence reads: CATSDAGGYTEAFF. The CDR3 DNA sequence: TGTGCCACCAGTGACGCAGGGGGGTACACTGAAGCTTTCTTT.

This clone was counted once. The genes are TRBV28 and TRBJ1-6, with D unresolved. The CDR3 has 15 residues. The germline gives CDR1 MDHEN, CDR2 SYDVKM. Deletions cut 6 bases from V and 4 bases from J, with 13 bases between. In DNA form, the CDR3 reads TGTGCCAGCAGGGCCTCGGGAACGTATAATTCACCCCTCCACTTT. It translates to CASRASGTYNSPLHF.

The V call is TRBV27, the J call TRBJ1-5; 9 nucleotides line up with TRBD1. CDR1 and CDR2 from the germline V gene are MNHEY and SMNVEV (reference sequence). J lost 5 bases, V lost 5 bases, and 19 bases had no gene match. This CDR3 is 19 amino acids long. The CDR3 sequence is CASSPLGGTGILSDQPQHF. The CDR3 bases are TGTGCCAGCAGTCCACTGGGGGGGACAGGGATTCTTTCGGATCAGCCCCAGCATTTT.

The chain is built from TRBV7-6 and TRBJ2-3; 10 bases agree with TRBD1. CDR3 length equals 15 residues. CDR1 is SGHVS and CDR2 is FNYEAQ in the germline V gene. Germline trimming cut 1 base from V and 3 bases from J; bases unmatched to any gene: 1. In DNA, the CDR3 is TGTGCCAGCAGCTTAGGGGGACAGGGGACAGATACGCAGTATTTT. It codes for CASSLGGQGTDTQYF.

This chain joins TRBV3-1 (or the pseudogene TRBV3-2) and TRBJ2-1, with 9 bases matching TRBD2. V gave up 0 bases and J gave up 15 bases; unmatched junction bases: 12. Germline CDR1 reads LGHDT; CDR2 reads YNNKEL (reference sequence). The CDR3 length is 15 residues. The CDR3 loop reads CASSQDLGSGRGRFF. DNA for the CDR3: TGTGCCAGCAGCCAAGATTTGGGTAGCGGGAGAGGTCGGTTCTTC.

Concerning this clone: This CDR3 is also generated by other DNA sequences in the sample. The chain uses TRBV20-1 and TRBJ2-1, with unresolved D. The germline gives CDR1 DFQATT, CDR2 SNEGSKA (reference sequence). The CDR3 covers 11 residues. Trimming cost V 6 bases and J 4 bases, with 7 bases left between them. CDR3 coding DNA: TGCAGTGCCAGGCAGTACAATGAGCAGTTCTTC. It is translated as CSARQYNEQFF.

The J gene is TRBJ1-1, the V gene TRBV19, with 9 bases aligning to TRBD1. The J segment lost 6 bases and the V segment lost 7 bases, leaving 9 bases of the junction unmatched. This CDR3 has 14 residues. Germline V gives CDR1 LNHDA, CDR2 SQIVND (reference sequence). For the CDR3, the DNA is TGTGCCAGTATTCCGGACAGGGGATGGTCTGAAGCTTTCTTT. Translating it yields CASIPDRGWSEAFF.

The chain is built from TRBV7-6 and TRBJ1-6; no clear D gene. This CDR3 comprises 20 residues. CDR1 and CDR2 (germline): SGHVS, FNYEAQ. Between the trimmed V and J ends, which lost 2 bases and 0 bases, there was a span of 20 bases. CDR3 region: CASSLFEGLGASSYNSPLHF. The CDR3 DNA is TGTGCCAGCAGCTTATTCGAGGGTCTAGGTGCTAGCTCCTATAATTCACCCCTCCACTTT. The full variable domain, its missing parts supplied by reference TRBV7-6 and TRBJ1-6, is GAGVSQSPRYKVTKRGQDVALRCDPISGHVSLYWYRQALGQGPEFLTYFNYEAQQDKSGLPNDRFSAERPEGSISTLTIQRTEQRDSAMYRCASSLFEGLGASSYNSPLHFGNGTRLTVT.

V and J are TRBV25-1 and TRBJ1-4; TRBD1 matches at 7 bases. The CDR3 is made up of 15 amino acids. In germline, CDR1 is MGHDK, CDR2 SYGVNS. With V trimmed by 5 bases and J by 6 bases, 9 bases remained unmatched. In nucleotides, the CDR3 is TGTGCCAGCAGTCCGGAGGGACAGCCCCATGAAAAACTGTTTTTT. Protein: CASSPEGQPHEKLFF.

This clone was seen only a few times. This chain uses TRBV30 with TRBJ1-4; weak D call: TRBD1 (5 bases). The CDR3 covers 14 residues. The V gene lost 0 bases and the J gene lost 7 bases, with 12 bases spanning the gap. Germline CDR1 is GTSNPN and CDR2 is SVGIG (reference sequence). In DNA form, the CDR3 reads TGTGCCTGGAGTGTATCAGGGCTGGGTGAAAAACTGTTTTTT. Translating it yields CAWSVSGLGEKLFF.